These 19 T cell receptor beta chains originate from one sample sequenced in a study of blood T cell repertoires in COVID-19. This table comes from immunoSEQ multiplex PCR, and its TCRdb copy is limited to in-frame clones, with some not included. Among 190,000 or so clones listed, approximately 87% were seen once. Sample: peripheral blood. The receptors come from a man in his fifties or sixties who had recovered from COVID-19.

This clone was counted a few times. The chain couples TRBV12-3 or TRBV12-4 to TRBJ1-3; D is ambiguous. The CDR3 has 13 amino acids. V lost 9 bases and J 3 bases, leaving 12 bases between the germline ends. The CDR3: CARIRRGGNTIYF. The CDR3 DNA reads as TGTGCCAGAATAAGACGGGGTGGAAACACCATATATTTT.

The gene calls are TRBV5-6 and TRBJ2-3; 8 nucleotides align to TRBD2. The V gene's germline CDR1 is SGHDT and CDR2 YYEEEE. After removal of 0 bases from V and 0 bases from J, the junction contained 6 bases not matched to a gene. The CDR3 spans 17 residues. CDR3 region: CASSLARKRESTDTQYF. CDR3 DNA sequence: TGTGCCAGCAGCTTGGCCAGGAAGCGGGAGAGCACAGATACGCAGTATTTT.

The rearrangement links TRBV7-2 to TRBJ2-3, with D tentatively TRBD2 (5 bases). Germline CDR1 is SGHTA and CDR2 is FQGNSA. V was cut by 1 base and J by 0 bases, with 11 bases left in between. The CDR3 contains 16 residues. The CDR3 DNA is TGTGCCAGCAGCTTAGGACGGGGTACTAGCACAGATACGCAGTATTTT. Translated, it gives CASSLGRGTSTDTQYF. The complete variable domain, with remaining parts taken from reference TRBV7-2 and TRBJ2-3, reads GAGVSQSPSNKVTEKGKDVELRCDPISGHTALYWYRQSLGQGLEFLIYFQGNSAPDKSGLPSDRFSAERTGGSVSTLTIQRTQQEDSAVYLCASSLGRGTSTDTQYFGPGTRLTVL.

The gene calls are TRBV28 and TRBJ2-7; a possible D gene is TRBD1 (5 bases). The ends were cut back, 1 base at V and 2 bases at J, with 15 bases in the middle. The CDR3 has 16 residues. Germline V CDR1 and CDR2: MDHEN, SYDVKM. The CDR3 loop reads CASSLSPMDKTYEQYF. For the CDR3, the DNA is TGTGCCAGCAGTTTATCTCCCATGGACAAGACCTACGAGCAGTACTTC.

The chain couples TRBV7-7 to TRBJ2-2, with 7 bases that match TRBD1. The CDR3 runs 15 residues. The V gene end was trimmed by 5 bases and the J gene end by 1 base; junction bases not matched to a gene: 4. The germline CDR1 and CDR2 sequences are SSHAT and FNYEAQ (reference sequence). The CDR3 coding sequence is TGTGCCAGCAGCCTGACAGGGAAGAACACCGGGGAGCTGTTTTTT. Translation gives CASSLTGKNTGELFF.

The CDR3, as DNA: TGTGCCAGCAGTCCCGTGAATGGGGCTCATGGCTACACCTTC. Translating gives CASSPVNGAHGYTF. The V gene is TRBV6-5, the J gene TRBJ1-2; TRBD1 might be the D (5 bases). This CDR3 contains 14 residues. Germline lookup yields CDR1 MNHEY and CDR2 SVGAGI. Trimming removed 5 bases from V and 6 bases from J, with 16 bases in between.

The V and J genes are TRBV28 and TRBJ1-5; 7 bases are shared with TRBD1. V lost 4 bases to trimming and J lost 0 bases; unmatched junction nucleotides: 6. The CDR3 covers 16 residues. CDR1 and CDR2 (germline): MDHEN, SYDVKM. The CDR3 here is CASSYRQGYSNQPQHF. CDR3 DNA sequence: TGTGCCAGCAGTTACCGACAGGGATATAGCAATCAGCCCCAGCATTTT. Supplemented by reference TRBV28 and TRBJ1-5, the full variable domain reads DVKVTQSSRYLVKRTGEKVFLECVQDMDHENMFWYRQDPGLGLRLIYFSYDVKMKEKGDIPEGYSVSREKKERFSLILESASTNQTSMYLCASSYRQGYSNQPQHFGDGTRLSIL.

J is TRBJ2-5 and V is TRBV5-1; D is possibly TRBD1 (5 bases). V was shortened by 3 bases and J by 5 bases, with 17 bases between the two germline ends. The CDR3 is 15 residues long. Germline V lookup: CDR1 SGHRS, CDR2 YFSETQ. The CDR3 bases are TGCGCCAGCAGCTCCTCGAGCCAGGGTTTGGAGACCCAGTACTTC. Its protein product is CASSSSSQGLETQYF.

The V and J genes are TRBV6-6 and TRBJ2-3; 11 bases agree with TRBD1. From germline, CDR1 is MNHNY and CDR2 SVGAGI (reference sequence). The CDR3 contains 16 residues. Trimming took 6 bases from V and 8 from J; bases not matched to a gene: 13. The CDR3 protein is CASSSGGTGGMGTQYF. CDR3 coding DNA: TGTGCCAGCAGCTCGGGGGGGACAGGGGGAATGGGTACGCAGTATTTT.

The rearrangement joins TRBV5-1 to TRBJ1-5; 7 nucleotides agree with TRBD1. Germline V lookup: CDR1 SGHRS, CDR2 YFSETQ. V lost 0 bases, J lost 4 bases, and 1 base stayed unmatched. The CDR3 totals 14 residues. CDR3 region: CASSLDRGNQPQHF. DNA for the CDR3: TGCGCCAGCAGCTTGGACAGGGGAAATCAGCCCCAGCATTTT.

The chain has TRBV6-5 and TRBJ1-3; D gene unclear. Germline values: CDR1 MNHEY, CDR2 SVGAGI. V was clipped by 6 bases and J by 0 bases, with 9 bases between them. This CDR3 region has 14 residues. The CDR3 DNA reads TGTGCCAGCAGCCCACCAGGCTCTGGAAACACCATATATTTT. Residues: CASSPPGSGNTIYF.

The chain recombines TRBV15 with TRBJ2-1; 7 bases are shared with TRBD1. V shed 3 bases, J shed 2 bases, and the junction held 4 bases outside the gene matches. The V gene's germline CDR1 is LNHNV and CDR2 YYDKDF (reference sequence). CDR3 size: 15 residues. CDR3 sequence reads: CATSRAGTAYNEQFF. As DNA, the CDR3 is TGTGCCACCAGCAGGGCCGGGACAGCCTACAATGAGCAGTTCTTC.

This clone was picked up a small number of times. V usage is TRBV5-4 and J usage is TRBJ1-3; 7 nucleotides agree with TRBD1. Unmatched junction bases numbered 4, after V lost 4 bases and J lost 3 bases. The CDR3 has 14 amino acids. From germline, CDR1 is SGHNT and CDR2 YYREEE (reference sequence). In DNA, the CDR3 is TGTGCCAGCAGCGACCGACAGGGTGGAAACACCATATATTTT. Protein: CASSDRQGGNTIYF.

The chain carries TRBV7-2 and TRBJ2-7, with TRBD1 matching 7 bases. With V trimmed by 1 base and J by 0 bases, 3 bases remained unmatched. The CDR3 loop spans 15 amino acids. CDR1 and CDR2 (germline): SGHTA, FQGNSA. Here the CDR3 reads CASSLEWDSSYEQYF. The CDR3 DNA sequence: TGTGCCAGCAGCTTAGAGTGGGACAGCTCCTACGAGCAGTACTTC. Combining the CDR3 with reference TRBV7-2 and TRBJ2-7 gives the whole variable domain GAGVSQSPSNKVTEKGKDVELRCDPISGHTALYWYRQSLGQGLEFLIYFQGNSAPDKSGLPSDRFSAERTGGSVSTLTIQRTQQEDSAVYLCASSLEWDSSYEQYFGPGTRLTVT.

The chain is built from TRBV6-5 and TRBJ1-4; maybe TRBD1 (5 bases). Germline V gene sequence: CDR1 MNHEY, CDR2 SVGAGI. The V and J ends lost 6 bases and 4 bases respectively, with 9 bases between them. The CDR3 loop spans 13 amino acids. The CDR3 spells CASRGRNNEKLFF. The CDR3 DNA follows: TGTGCCAGCAGGGGGCGGAATAATGAAAAACTGTTTTTT.

The genes are TRBV3-1 (or the pseudogene TRBV3-2) and TRBJ2-5, with D tentatively TRBD2 (6 bases). Deletions cut 9 bases from V and 3 bases from J, with 14 bases between. Per the germline V gene, CDR1 is LGHDT and CDR2 is YNNKEL (reference sequence). The CDR3 consists of 13 residues. CDR3 DNA sequence: TGTGCCAGTCGCGGGGACGTCAAAGAGACCCAGTACTTC. Translation gives CASRGDVKETQYF.

This clone was seen once. The V gene is TRBV7-3, the J gene TRBJ2-1, with 11 bases that match TRBD2. The CDR3 spans 15 residues. Germline V CDR1 and CDR2: SGHTA, FQGTGA. Trimming at V came to 5 bases and at J to 7 bases, leaving 7 bases not matched to a gene. The CDR3 region is CASSRVAGGSNEQFF. The DNA for the CDR3 is TGTGCCAGCAGCCGGGTAGCGGGGGGGTCGAATGAGCAGTTCTTC.

This chain uses TRBV5-4 with TRBJ2-7; 8 bases align to TRBD2. CDR3 length: 15 residues. CDR1 and CDR2 from the germline V gene are SGHNT and YYREEE (reference sequence). After removal of 3 bases from V and 2 bases from J, the junction contained 7 bases not matched to a gene. Written as DNA, the CDR3 is TGTGCCAGCAGCTACCGCGGGGGGTGGACCTACGAGCAGTACTTC. Protein sequence: CASSYRGGWTYEQYF.

The chain has TRBV5-1 and TRBJ1-4, with 10 nucleotides matching TRBD1. V shed 4 bases, J shed 4 bases, and the junction held 4 bases outside the gene matches. CDR1 and CDR2 from the germline V gene are SGHRS and YFSETQ. The CDR3 extends over 15 amino acids. The CDR3 is CASSPRTGGNEKLFF. The CDR3 DNA reads as TGCGCCAGCAGCCCCAGGACAGGGGGTAATGAAAAACTGTTTTTT.